A single sample gave rise to the 9 T cell receptor beta chains below, sequenced in a study of T cells in women clearing cervical HPV infection. The data were produced by immunoSEQ multiplex PCR, yet TCRdb's version contains in-frame clones alone and is incomplete. The sample table includes some 31,000 clones. Source material: blood buffy coat. The receptors come from a woman between 18 and 70 years old with a cervical HPV16 infection that either progressed to CIN3+ or cleared (not recorded which).

With regard to this clone: The CDR3 is cut off 3 residues early in the read; its end comes from the germline J gene. The rearrangement uses TRBV7-6 and TRBJ2-3, with D tentatively TRBD2 (6 bases). This CDR3 region has 12 residues. V lost 5 bases and J lost 8, with 11 bases in between. Germline lookup yields CDR1 SGHVS and CDR2 FNYEAQ. Incomplete CDR3 DNA: TGTGCCAGCAGCGATAGGAGGGGTACG. Translation gives CASSDRRGT. The full CDR3 protein is CASSDRRGTQYF.

A remark on this clone: The read falls 3 residues short of the CDR3 end, and the missing part is taken from the germline J gene. The rearrangement joins TRBV15 to TRBJ2-1, with 9 bases matching TRBD1. CDR3 size: 15 residues. J was trimmed by 5 bases and V by 6 bases; bases with no gene match: 8. Germline V CDR1 and CDR2: LNHNV, YYDKDF (reference sequence). The CDR3 sequence is CATSTGTGNHNEQFF. The covered CDR3 bases are TGTGCCACCAGTACCGGGACAGGGAACCACAATGAG.

Points on this clone: The CDR3 goes on 3 residues after the read ends, and that part is filled in from the germline J gene. The chain carries TRBV11-2 and TRBJ1-2; D gene ambiguous. Trimming pared 3 bases from V and 7 bases from J, leaving 12 bases between. This CDR3 has 13 residues. CDR1 and CDR2 (germline): SGHAT, FQNNGV. The chain's CDR3 is CASSFGGWTGYTF. CDR3 DNA, as far as it was read: TGTGCCAGCAGCTTCGGCGGGTGGACTGGC.

As for this clone: The observed sequence ends 3 residues before the CDR3 terminus, with the missing tail filled in from the germline J gene. Other nucleotide sequences in the sample specify the same CDR3. V usage is TRBV30 and J usage is TRBJ1-3; D may be TRBD1 (5 bases). V was clipped by 5 bases and J by 2 bases, with 7 bases between them. This CDR3 spans 12 amino acids. CDR1 and CDR2 (germline): GTSNPN, SVGIG (reference sequence). The DNA read from the CDR3 is TGTGCCTGGGGACATGCTGGAAACACC. This gives the protein CAWGHAGNT. The whole CDR3 sequence reads CAWGHAGNTIYF. Full variable domain (outside the CDR3, taken from reference TRBV30 and TRBJ1-3): SQTIHQWPATLVQPVGSPLSLECTVEGTSNPNLYWYRQAAGRGLQLLFYSVGIGQISSEVPQNLSASRPQDRQFILSSKKLLLSDSGFYLCAWGHAGNTIYFGEGSWLTVV.

With regard to this clone: The DNA ends 3 residues before the CDR3 does, and the rest of the CDR3 is filled in from the germline J gene. The chain uses TRBV7-9 and TRBJ1-1, with 9 bases that match TRBD1. The germline V gene encodes CDR1 SEHNR and CDR2 FQNEAQ (reference sequence). With 4 bases clipped from V and 5 bases from J, the junction kept 5 bases outside the gene matches. CDR3 length: 14 amino acids. This chain's CDR3 is CASSSGQGWTEAFF. Incomplete CDR3 DNA: TGTGCCAGCAGCTCGGGACAGGGTTGGACTGAA.

About this clone itself: From the germline J gene comes the end of the CDR3, since the read stops 3 residues before it. The chain employs TRBV30 and TRBJ2-3; D is perhaps TRBD1 (6 bases). V was cut by 2 bases and J by 2 bases, with 8 bases left in between. The CDR3 has 13 amino acids. Germline CDR1 is GTSNPN and CDR2 is SVGIG (reference sequence). CDR3 in amino acids: CAWSQGTTDTQYF. Incomplete CDR3 DNA: TGTGCCTGGAGTCAGGGGACCACAGATACG.

According to its frequency, this clone is medium-sized. The read falls 3 residues short of the CDR3 end, and the missing part is taken from the germline J gene. Other DNA sequences in this sample translate to the same CDR3. The chain carries TRBV5-1 and TRBJ2-5; TRBD2 matches 12 bases. Germline V lookup: CDR1 SGHRS, CDR2 YFSETQ. J lost 1 base, V lost 0 bases, and 4 bases had no gene match. The CDR3 consists of 17 residues. Here the CDR3 reads CASSLALAGGPQETQYF. The DNA read from the CDR3 is TGCGCCAGCAGCTTGGCCCTAGCGGGAGGGCCCCAAGAGACC.

Note on this clone: The sequence runs out 3 residues before the end of the CDR3; the remainder is reconstructed from the germline J gene. This chain connects TRBV19 to TRBJ2-5; tentatively, D is TRBD2 (5 bases). V shed 6 bases and J shed 2 bases, with 10 bases lying between them. The length of the CDR3 is 13 residues. Germline CDR1 LNHDA, CDR2 SQIVND (reference sequence). Incomplete CDR3 DNA: TGTGCCAGTAGCCCCAGCGGTCAAGAGACC. This sequence encodes CASSPSGQET. The whole CDR3 is CASSPSGQETQYF.

Worth noting for this clone: The DNA ends 3 residues before the CDR3 does, and the rest of the CDR3 is filled in from the germline J gene. The chain uses TRBV7-2 and TRBJ1-5, with TRBD1 as a possible D gene (6 bases). CDR3 length: 12 amino acids. Germline values: CDR1 SGHTA, CDR2 FQGNSA. V was cut by 1 base and J by 9 bases, with 7 bases left in between. CDR3 amino acids: CASSLVTGPQHF. CDR3 DNA (partial): TGTGCCAGCAGCTTAGTGACAGGGCCC.